This T cell receptor (beta chain) appears in the sequencing data of a study of shared clonotypes between healthy human individuals (dated by TCRdb to the early 2020s). A note on the overall study: A few men and a couple of women, aged 18 to 49 years, made up the cohort. Per donor, three plates each were used for CD4 naive and CD4 memory, two for CD8 naive, and one for CD8 memory. Between about 0.94 and 10 billion PBMCs per donor were obtained by leukapheresis. To estimate repertoire size and how much clonotypes are shared between individuals, the study performed deep sequencing of blood TCR repertoires from about 5 healthy adults. Libraries were prepared and TCR repertoires were sequenced by different laboratories using diverse techniques, in order to increase sequencing depth and limit assay-specific biases.

In regard to this clone: It lacks a known antigen. No base quality values were provided; no much bigger clone lies one nucleotide off.

Study-level results and caveats: Roughly 5% of naive CD4, 3% to 4% of naive CD8, 2% to 2.5% of memory CD4, and 0.4% of memory CD8 clonotypes were shared across several donors. Incomplete sequencing was indicated by rarefaction of sorted-subset datasets, despite the large sequencing depth. Naive subsets generally had larger estimated clonotype richness than memory subsets did. Pairwise subsampling indicated that sequencing depth was expected to affect the degree of clonotype sharing among donors. Clonotypes shared by all four sorted-subset donors showed higher generation probabilities than non-shared clonotypes. The small number of donors limited the genetic and exposure-history diversity represented. Sampling was limited to blood, and TCR repertoires in tissue likely differ from TCR repertoires in blood.

Using the deep immunoSEQ assay, TCR CDR3 regions were amplified from genomic DNA by multiplex PCR. Genomic DNA extracted from each cell subset was distributed evenly over all wells of several immunoSEQ 96-well plates, and each plate served as one replicate. For sorted subsets, approximately 200 ng of genomic DNA, equivalent to tens of thousands of T cell genomes, went into each replicate PCR. Purified libraries were measured with a Qubit 3.0 fluorometer, size-checked on a Bioanalyzer 2100, and measured again with the KAPA Library Quantification kit. Every immunoSEQ 96-well plate was sequenced on a separate single-read 150-cycle Illumina NextSeq 550 flow cell. Processing in the source paper ran as follows. The immunoSEQ output contained only junctional sequences without quality scores, so filtering could not match that applied to full-length reads. To assign V/J genes and CDR3, sequences were annotated using PyIR, a Python wrapper for IgBLAST v1.9, with IMGT germline references. Reads were removed for weak V/J assignments (E-value above 1e-6), missing CDR3, stop codons, out-of-frame junctions, or ambiguous translated residues. V3J clonotypes were defined as sequences sharing an identical inferred V gene, J gene, and CDR3 amino acid sequence. Percentage overlap between repertoires was computed as shared unique clonotypes divided by the size of the smaller repertoire. Richness of each repertoire was evaluated using RTK rarefaction, the Chao1 estimator, and Recon v2.1 estimates of unobserved clonotypes. OLGA was used to compute generation probabilities for all TCRbeta clonotypes that the gDNA method yielded from a few donors. The immuneACCESS repertoire file appears here via TCRdb, limited to in-frame rearrangements. These files lack a portion of the clones; in checked studies, under half of the deficit traces to unresolved V genes, and the cause of the others is not known. That table supplies the V and J calls and clone size; D and trimming were determined from the DNA. The sample table contains some 380,000 clones; only one count was recorded for 90% to 97% of them. The ten largest make up about 0.34% of the sample.

Donors were healthy HIV-negative adults with no recently reported acute infections or vaccinations. Every donor was a Caucasian adult residing in Nashville, Tennessee, USA. CD8 memory samples were composed of magnetically selected CD45RO+ cells combined with CCR7-negative CD45RA+ effector memory (TemRA) cells. Blood was obtained by leukapheresis, after which PBMCs were separated by Ficoll-Histopaque density gradient centrifugation and cryopreserved in liquid nitrogen vapor phase. Analytical flow cytometry was used to check the purity and quantity of each magnetically sorted T cell population. Genomic DNA was isolated from each sorted fraction and quantified by UV absorbance on a Nanodrop 2000c. The receptor comes from a man in his thirties or forties in good health. Input material: memory CD8+ T cells sorted from blood. The cell subset or site label here, explained by the study, means: CD45RO+ cells pooled with CCR7-negative TemRA cells.

In nucleotides, the sequence is TGCGCCAGCAGTCCGACTAGCCCGGATACGCAGTATTTT. This is translated as CASSPTSPDTQYF. Here the chain combines TRBV10-1 and TRBJ2-3, with 7 middle bases fitting TRBD2. The CDR1 and CDR2 encoded by the germline V gene (reference sequence) are WNHNN and SYGVQD. Unmatched junction bases come to 5, with V trimmed by 5 bases and J by 6 bases. The CDR3 runs 13 amino acids, cysteine and phenylalanine included. The kept DNA is CDR3 alone, 39 bases in frame from the first base.